These 5 T cell receptor beta chains were all obtained from the same sample, sequenced in a study of cytomegalovirus exposure and HLA in healthy donors. PCR amplification relied on 60 Vbeta primers (plus 13 Jbeta primers). Sequenced by immunoSEQ multiplex PCR; TCRdb stores in-frame clones only, minus some. Of some 130,000 clones in the sample, roughly four fifths were seen once. The sequencing sample was made of PBMCs. The receptors shown here come from a boy between 10 and 17 years old in good health and CMV-seronegative.

In this sample, this clone turned up a few times. The rearrangement joins TRBV19 to TRBJ1-2; unclear D gene. The CDR3 has 13 amino acids. CDR1 and CDR2 (germline): LNHDA, SQIVND (reference sequence). V was clipped by 0 bases and J by 13 bases, with 15 bases between them. CDR3 residues: CASSIDRGRAGTF. The CDR3 nucleotides are TGTGCCAGTAGTATAGATCGAGGGAGGGCCGGCACCTTC. The variable domain in full, completed from reference TRBV19 and TRBJ1-2, reads DGGITQSPKYLFRKEGQNVTLSCEQNLNHDAMYWYRQDPGQGLRLIYYSQIVNDFQKGDIAEGYSVSREKKESFPLTVTSAQKNPTAFYLCASSIDRGRAGTFGSGTRLTVV.

A few counts support this clone. The chain couples TRBV7-2 to TRBJ2-7; 9 positions agree with TRBD2. Trimming took 2 bases from V and 6 from J; bases not matched to a gene: 2. The CDR3 totals 13 residues. Germline CDR1 reads SGHTA; CDR2 reads FQGNSA. The CDR3 bases are TGTGCCAGCAGCTTAACTAGCGGGCTCGAGCAGTACTTC. It specifies CASSLTSGLEQYF.

V gene TRBV14 combines with J gene TRBJ2-7, with D possibly TRBD2 on 5 matching bases. Trimming stripped 1 base from V and 1 base from J, with 8 bases between. CDR1 and CDR2 (germline): SGHDN, FVKESK. The CDR3 runs 14 residues. CDR3 protein: CASSQAGRSYEQYF. The CDR3 nucleotides read TGTGCCAGCAGCCAAGCGGGAAGGTCCTACGAGCAGTACTTC.

This chain joins TRBV13 and TRBJ2-3; tentatively, D is TRBD2 (5 bases). The ends were cut back, 4 bases at V and 5 bases at J, with 7 bases in the middle. The CDR3 has 12 residues. Germline lookup yields CDR1 PRHDT and CDR2 FYEKMQ (reference sequence). CDR3 loop: CASSSGGDTQYF. For the CDR3, the DNA is TGTGCCAGCAGCTCCGGAGGAGATACGCAGTATTTT.

The rearrangement links TRBV5-6 to TRBJ1-5, with D possibly TRBD1 on 6 matching bases. This CDR3 is built from 14 residues. Trimming took off 2 bases at V and 6 bases at J, with 12 bases between the two ends. Germline V gene sequence: CDR1 SGHDT, CDR2 YYEEEE. The CDR3 is CASSLTGLSQPQHF. As DNA, the CDR3 is TGTGCCAGCAGCTTAACAGGGTTGAGTCAGCCCCAGCATTTT.